One and the same sample provided the 10 T cell receptor beta chains below, sequenced in a study of cytomegalovirus exposure and HLA in healthy donors. The PCR had 60 Vbeta and 13 Jbeta primers. Repertoires were generated with immunoSEQ multiplex PCR, while TCRdb's copy carries only in-frame clones and drops some. The top ten clones hold roughly 9% of a sample with some 110,000 clones, 50% to 65% of them seen once. Input material: PBMCs. The receptors shown here come from a woman aged 40-49 years in good health and CMV-seropositive.

This chain joins TRBV9 and TRBJ2-7, with 8 bases lining up with TRBD2. CDR1 is SGDLS, CDR2 YYNGEE, per germline. CDR3 length: 13 residues. Losses at the gene ends were 0 bases for V and 7 bases for J; bases not matched to a gene: 3. CDR3: CASSVASGGEQYF. CDR3 coding DNA: TGTGCCAGCAGCGTAGCTTCGGGGGGGGAGCAGTACTTC.

V gene TRBV5-1 combines with J gene TRBJ1-6; 7 bases line up with TRBD1. The CDR3 spans 14 residues. Per the germline V gene, CDR1 is SGHRS and CDR2 is YFSETQ. Trimming removed 0 bases from V and 8 bases from J; junction bases left unmatched: 2. The chain's CDR3 is CASSLGQGDSPLHF. The CDR3 coding sequence is TGCGCCAGCAGCTTGGGACAGGGAGATTCACCCCTCCACTTT. The entire variable domain, with the rest obtained from reference TRBV5-1 and TRBJ1-6, is as follows: KAGVTQTPRYLIKTRGQQVTLSCSPISGHRSVSWYQQTPGQGLQFLFEYFSETQRNKGNFPGRFSGRQFSNSRSEMNVSTLELGDSALYLCASSLGQGDSPLHFGNGTRLTVT.

CDR3 coding DNA: TGTGCCAGCTCAACAGATGTTCAGCCCCAGCATTTT. This sequence encodes CASSTDVQPQHF. The chain recombines TRBV18 with TRBJ1-5; D gene unclear. Looked up from germline, CDR1 is KGHSH and CDR2 is LQKENI. Trimming left V 5 bases short and J 6 bases short, with 8 bases between. CDR3 length: 12 residues.

The V gene is TRBV2, the J gene TRBJ2-4; perhaps TRBD1 as D (6 bases). Between the trimmed V and J ends, which lost 4 bases and 1 base, there was a span of 14 bases. The CDR3 length is 16 residues. Germline V gives CDR1 SNHLY, CDR2 FYNNEI. CDR3 sequence reads: CASSAINRDAKNIQYF. The CDR3, as DNA: TGTGCCAGCAGTGCCATCAACAGGGATGCCAAAAACATTCAGTACTTC. The full variable domain, with the rest looked up from reference TRBV2 and TRBJ2-4, is EPEVTQTPSHQVTQMGQEVILRCVPISNHLYFYWYRQILGQKVEFLVSFYNNEISEKSEIFDDQFSVERPDGSNFTLKIRSTKLEDSAMYFCASSAINRDAKNIQYFGAGTRLSVL.

V and J are TRBV7-3 and TRBJ1-1; D gene uncertain. CDR3 length: 14 amino acids. CDR1 SGHTA and CDR2 FQGTGA come from the germline V gene. V was pared by 3 bases and J by 2 bases, with 10 bases between. The CDR3 DNA reads TGTGCCAGCAGCTTGTGGCCCGATAACACTGAAGCTTTCTTT. Encoded protein: CASSLWPDNTEAFF.

The chain recombines TRBV28 with TRBJ2-5; a weak D match, TRBD2 (5 bases). This CDR3 is 15 amino acids long. Germline V gene sequence: CDR1 MDHEN, CDR2 SYDVKM. With 4 bases removed from V and 3 bases from J, the gap between germline ends came to 15 bases. The CDR3 is CASSSSSDGKETQYF. The CDR3, as DNA: TGTGCCAGCAGTTCAAGCTCGGACGGGAAAGAGACCCAGTACTTC.

This sequence joins TRBV30 and TRBJ2-7; 9 bases are shared with TRBD1. The germline gives CDR1 GTSNPN, CDR2 SVGIG (reference sequence). The CDR3 runs 12 residues. V was clipped by 7 bases and J by 7 bases; unmatched bases: 8. Written as DNA, the CDR3 is TGTGCCTCGGGACAGGGCTTTGGGGAGCAGTACTTC. Its protein is CASGQGFGEQYF. The full variable domain, rest sourced from reference TRBV30 and TRBJ2-7, is SQTIHQWPATLVQPVGSPLSLECTVEGTSNPNLYWYRQAAGRGLQLLFYSVGIGQISSEVPQNLSASRPQDRQFILSSKKLLLSDSGFYLCASGQGFGEQYFGPGTRLTVT.

A few counts support this clone. V usage is TRBV7-6 and J usage is TRBJ2-5, with D maybe TRBD2 (5 bases). The assigned J gene may be wrong: the sequence end matches TRBJ2-7 better. This CDR3 is built from 16 residues. Germline values: CDR1 SGHVS, CDR2 FNYEAQ. The CDR3: CASSLEGGGSSYEQYF. The CDR3 region has the DNA TGTGCCAGCAGCTTAGAAGGTGGTGGGAGCTCCTACGAGCAGTACTTC.

The chain links TRBV5-6 to TRBJ2-7, with 7 bases identical to TRBD1. With 4 bases clipped from V and 3 bases from J, the junction kept 13 bases outside the gene matches. Germline assignment: CDR1 SGHDT and CDR2 YYEEEE. The CDR3 extends over 16 amino acids. The CDR3 sequence: CASSQTTGPIFYEQYF. The DNA of the CDR3 is TGTGCCAGCAGCCAAACGACAGGGCCTATCTTCTACGAGCAGTACTTC.

For this clone: At one end the junction does not follow the germline gene, possibly because of a read error. Distinct nucleotide sequences in the sample also encode this CDR3. The genes are TRBV6-5 and TRBJ2-3; TRBD1 is a possible D gene (6 bases). CDR1 and CDR2 from the germline V gene are MNHEY and SVGAGI. The CDR3 totals 14 residues. CDR3 nucleotide sequence: TGTGCCGCTAAAGGACAGCTAGTCACAGATACGCAGTATTTC. This sequence encodes CAAKGQLVTDTQYF.